The rows below give T cell receptor beta chains drawn from one sample of a study of T cells in tumors after PD-1 blockade. Using immunoSEQ multiplex PCR, the repertoire was profiled, and TCRdb retains in-frame clones only, with some absent. The profile covers 2,000 to 3,000 clones, with around two thirds appearing a single time and 13% taken by the ten largest. The material sequenced was tumor tissue, taken after anti-PD-1 treatment. These receptors all stem from a human donor with basal cell carcinoma. CDR3s include the opening cysteine and the closing phenylalanine or tryptophan. Each record gives: D gene, clone size, J gene, V gene, CDR3 protein, CDR3 DNA. The D gene is left open where the match is weak. Some rows have no size entry. The others give once, few or many, or a class for an expanded clone.

d_call: TRBD2; clone_size: NA; j_call: TRBJ2-7; v_call: TRBV5-1; cdr3_aa: CASSLASGGPQYF; cdr3_nt: TGCGCCAGCAGCTTGGCCTCGGGGGGTCCGCAGTACTTC
d_call: NA; clone_size: few; j_call: TRBJ2-7; v_call: TRBV6-5; cdr3_aa: CASRPALARYEQYF; cdr3_nt: TGTGCCAGCAGACCTGCTTTGGCGAGGTACGAGCAGTACTTC
d_call: NA; clone_size: few; j_call: TRBJ2-3; v_call: TRBV6-2/TRBV6-3; cdr3_aa: CASSLIARTSTDTQYF; cdr3_nt: TGTGCCAGCAGTTTAATAGCGAGGACTAGCACAGATACGCAGTATTTT
d_call: NA; clone_size: NA; j_call: TRBJ1-2; v_call: TRBV5-5; cdr3_aa: CASSLVQGSPYGYTF; cdr3_nt: TGTGCCAGCAGCTTGGTTCAAGGGAGTCCTTATGGCTACACCTTC
d_call: NA; clone_size: NA; j_call: TRBJ2-1; v_call: TRBV7-9; cdr3_aa: CASSSFVVEQFF; cdr3_nt: TGTGCCAGCAGCTCATTCGTGGTTGAGCAGTTCTTC
d_call: NA; clone_size: few; j_call: TRBJ1-1; v_call: TRBV6-1; cdr3_aa: CASTSTGLTEAFF; cdr3_nt: TGTGCCAGCACCTCAACAGGGCTCACTGAAGCTTTCTTT
d_call: NA; clone_size: few; j_call: TRBJ1-5; v_call: TRBV6-5; cdr3_aa: CASSFLFIVGQPQHF; cdr3_nt: TGTGCCAGCAGTTTTCTATTCATCGTTGGTCAGCCCCAGCATTTT
d_call: NA; clone_size: NA; j_call: TRBJ2-4; v_call: TRBV15; cdr3_aa: CATSRYGAELNIQYF; cdr3_nt: TGTGCCACCAGCAGATACGGGGCGGAATTAAACATTCAGTACTTC
d_call: TRBD1; clone_size: NA; j_call: TRBJ2-7; v_call: TRBV7-9; cdr3_aa: CASSPSGQGAYEQYF; cdr3_nt: TGTGCCAGCAGCCCCTCGGGACAGGGGGCCTACGAGCAGTACTTC
d_call: NA; clone_size: NA; j_call: TRBJ2-3; v_call: TRBV5-1; cdr3_aa: CASSQGGRTDTQYF; cdr3_nt: TGCGCCAGCAGCCAAGGGGGTCGAACAGATACGCAGTATTTT
d_call: NA; clone_size: NA; j_call: TRBJ1-6; v_call: TRBV14; cdr3_aa: CASSQQKGGFSPLHF; cdr3_nt: TGTGCCAGCAGCCAACAAAAAGGGGGTTTCTCACCCCTCCACTTT
d_call: NA; clone_size: NA; j_call: TRBJ1-3; v_call: TRBV20-1; cdr3_aa: CSASRGVQGHSGNTIYF; cdr3_nt: TGCAGTGCTAGTAGGGGGGTACAGGGCCACTCTGGAAACACCATATATTTT
d_call: TRBD1; clone_size: NA; j_call: TRBJ1-4; v_call: TRBV23-1; cdr3_aa: CASSHFRQGGNEKLFF; cdr3_nt: TGCGCCAGCAGTCATTTCCGACAGGGGGGCAATGAAAAACTGTTTTTT
d_call: NA; clone_size: NA; j_call: TRBJ1-6; v_call: TRBV29-1; cdr3_aa: CSARAGDNSPLHF; cdr3_nt: TGCAGCGCCCGCGCCGGGGATAATTCACCCCTCCACTTT
d_call: NA; clone_size: NA; j_call: TRBJ1-6; v_call: TRBV27; cdr3_aa: CASSPYISGANSPLHF; cdr3_nt: TGTGCCAGCAGTCCCTATATATCGGGCGCAAATTCACCCCTCCACTTT
d_call: TRBD2; clone_size: NA; j_call: TRBJ2-1; v_call: TRBV28; cdr3_aa: CASSLMTSGRREQFF; cdr3_nt: TGTGCCAGCAGTTTGATGACTAGCGGGAGGAGAGAGCAGTTCTTC
d_call: NA; clone_size: NA; j_call: TRBJ2-7; v_call: TRBV6-5; cdr3_aa: CASSLGGATGEQYF; cdr3_nt: TGTGCCAGCAGTCTAGGCGGGGCCACCGGCGAGCAGTACTTC
d_call: NA; clone_size: NA; j_call: TRBJ2-7; v_call: TRBV2; cdr3_aa: CASSGAGRQSYEQYF; cdr3_nt: TGTGCCAGCAGCGGAGCAGGCAGACAGTCCTACGAGCAGTACTTC
d_call: TRBD1; clone_size: NA; j_call: TRBJ2-3; v_call: TRBV24-1; cdr3_aa: CATSDTGTGHADTQYF; cdr3_nt: TGTGCCACCAGTGATACCGGGACAGGGCATGCAGATACGCAGTATTTT
d_call: NA; clone_size: NA; j_call: TRBJ1-1; v_call: TRBV5-1; cdr3_aa: CASSSGGTRGAFF; cdr3_nt: TGCGCCAGCAGCTCCGGAGGGACAAGAGGAGCTTTCTTT
d_call: NA; clone_size: few; j_call: TRBJ2-5; v_call: TRBV5-6; cdr3_aa: CASSRRQTQETQYF; cdr3_nt: TGTGCCAGCAGCCGGAGACAGACCCAAGAGACCCAGTACTTC
d_call: TRBD1; clone_size: NA; j_call: TRBJ1-1; v_call: TRBV30; cdr3_aa: CAWSTGQGNTEAFF; cdr3_nt: TGTGCCTGGAGTACTGGACAGGGCAACACTGAAGCTTTCTTT
d_call: NA; clone_size: NA; j_call: TRBJ1-4; v_call: TRBV3-1/TRBV3-2; cdr3_aa: CASEDRGLRKLFF; cdr3_nt: TGTGCCAGCGAGGATCGGGGGCTCCGGAAACTGTTTTTT
d_call: TRBD2; clone_size: once; j_call: TRBJ2-3; v_call: TRBV18; cdr3_aa: CASSPRIAGTYTDTQYF; cdr3_nt: TGTGCCAGCTCACCGAGAATAGCGGGGACTTACACAGATACGCAGTATTTT
d_call: TRBD2; clone_size: NA; j_call: TRBJ2-1; v_call: TRBV7-9; cdr3_aa: CASSPLAGGNYNEQFF; cdr3_nt: TGTGCCAGCAGCCCCCTAGCGGGAGGGAATTACAATGAGCAGTTCTTC
d_call: TRBD2; clone_size: NA; j_call: TRBJ2-2; v_call: TRBV3-1/TRBV3-2; cdr3_aa: CASSLGTSLTGELFF; cdr3_nt: TGTGCCAGCAGCCTAGGGACTAGCTTGACCGGGGAGCTGTTTTTT
d_call: NA; clone_size: NA; j_call: TRBJ2-7; v_call: TRBV2; cdr3_aa: CASSTDRIAYEQYF; cdr3_nt: TGTGCCAGCAGTACGGACAGAATAGCCTACGAGCAGTACTTC
d_call: NA; clone_size: NA; j_call: TRBJ2-1; v_call: TRBV10-3; cdr3_aa: CAISIQNEQFF; cdr3_nt: TGTGCCATCAGTATACAGAATGAGCAGTTCTTC
d_call: NA; clone_size: once; j_call: TRBJ2-5; v_call: TRBV2; cdr3_aa: CASSEGGRVRETQYF; cdr3_nt: TGTGCCAGCAGTGAAGGGGGCAGGGTTAGGGAGACCCAGTACTTC
d_call: NA; clone_size: NA; j_call: TRBJ1-6; v_call: TRBV7-9; cdr3_aa: CASSSHSAGANSPLHF; cdr3_nt: TGTGCCAGCAGCTCCCATTCCGCGGGGGCTAATTCACCCCTCCACTTT
d_call: TRBD2; clone_size: NA; j_call: TRBJ2-5; v_call: TRBV10-3; cdr3_aa: CAISEEMGGETQYF; cdr3_nt: TGTGCCATCAGTGAAGAGATGGGGGGGGAGACCCAGTACTTC
d_call: NA; clone_size: NA; j_call: TRBJ2-7; v_call: TRBV11-1; cdr3_aa: CASSLALEDEQYF; cdr3_nt: TGTGCCAGCAGCTTAGCGCTGGAGGACGAGCAGTACTTC
d_call: NA; clone_size: NA; j_call: TRBJ2-5; v_call: TRBV11-3; cdr3_aa: CASSLGQGRGETQYF; cdr3_nt: TGTGCCAGCAGCTTAGGTCAGGGGAGAGGAGAGACCCAGTACTTC
d_call: TRBD2; clone_size: few; j_call: TRBJ2-3; v_call: TRBV5-1; cdr3_aa: CASSPPGLAGGPDTQYF; cdr3_nt: TGCGCCAGCAGCCCCCCGGGACTAGCGGGGGGGCCAGATACGCAGTATTTT
d_call: TRBD2; clone_size: once; j_call: TRBJ2-1; v_call: TRBV11-2; cdr3_aa: CASSLGVVREMFF; cdr3_nt: TGTGCCAGCAGCTTAGGGGTGGTGCGGGAGATGTTCTTC
d_call: NA; clone_size: NA; j_call: TRBJ2-1; v_call: TRBV4-1; cdr3_aa: CASSQGNEQFF; cdr3_nt: TGCGCCAGCAGCCAAGGGAATGAGCAGTTCTTC
d_call: NA; clone_size: NA; j_call: TRBJ2-3; v_call: TRBV7-9; cdr3_aa: CASSPQSTDTQYF; cdr3_nt: TGTGCCAGCAGCCCCCAGTCCACAGATACGCAGTATTTT
d_call: NA; clone_size: NA; j_call: TRBJ2-1; v_call: TRBV29-1; cdr3_aa: CSVGQTIEQFF; cdr3_nt: TGCAGCGTTGGACAGACGATTGAGCAGTTCTTC
d_call: TRBD2; clone_size: NA; j_call: TRBJ2-1; v_call: TRBV9; cdr3_aa: CASSPRTSGRGYNEQFF; cdr3_nt: TGTGCCAGCAGCCCCCGGACTAGCGGGAGGGGCTACAATGAGCAGTTCTTC
d_call: NA; clone_size: NA; j_call: TRBJ1-5; v_call: TRBV30; cdr3_aa: CAWSPGRLAVGSNQPQHF; cdr3_nt: TGTGCCTGGAGCCCCGGCCGTTTGGCGGTAGGTAGCAATCAGCCCCAGCATTTT
d_call: NA; clone_size: NA; j_call: TRBJ2-2; v_call: TRBV29-1; cdr3_aa: CSVRGLGRDTGELFF; cdr3_nt: TGCAGCGTCCGAGGCCTTGGGAGAGACACCGGGGAGCTGTTTTTT
d_call: TRBD2; clone_size: NA; j_call: TRBJ2-7; v_call: TRBV13; cdr3_aa: CASSPRLALGYEQYF; cdr3_nt: TGTGCCAGCAGCCCTCGACTAGCGCTGGGCTACGAGCAGTACTTC
d_call: TRBD1; clone_size: NA; j_call: TRBJ1-1; v_call: TRBV18; cdr3_aa: CASSVRGDSEAFF; cdr3_nt: TGTGCCAGCTCAGTCCGAGGGGACAGTGAAGCTTTCTTT
d_call: TRBD1; clone_size: NA; j_call: TRBJ2-3; v_call: TRBV2; cdr3_aa: CASRGQGAVDTQYF; cdr3_nt: TGTGCCAGCAGGGGACAGGGGGCAGTCGATACGCAGTATTTT
d_call: TRBD1; clone_size: NA; j_call: TRBJ2-7; v_call: TRBV28; cdr3_aa: CASSFWDRGYEQYF; cdr3_nt: TGTGCCAGCAGTTTTTGGGACAGGGGTTACGAGCAGTACTTC
d_call: NA; clone_size: few; j_call: TRBJ2-7; v_call: TRBV3-1/TRBV3-2; cdr3_aa: CASSQRTYEQYF; cdr3_nt: TGTGCCAGCAGCCAAAGGACCTACGAGCAGTACTTC
d_call: TRBD2; clone_size: NA; j_call: TRBJ2-7; v_call: TRBV5-6; cdr3_aa: CASSLDGTRVSYEQYF; cdr3_nt: TGTGCCAGCAGCTTGGACGGGACTAGAGTCTCCTACGAGCAGTACTTC